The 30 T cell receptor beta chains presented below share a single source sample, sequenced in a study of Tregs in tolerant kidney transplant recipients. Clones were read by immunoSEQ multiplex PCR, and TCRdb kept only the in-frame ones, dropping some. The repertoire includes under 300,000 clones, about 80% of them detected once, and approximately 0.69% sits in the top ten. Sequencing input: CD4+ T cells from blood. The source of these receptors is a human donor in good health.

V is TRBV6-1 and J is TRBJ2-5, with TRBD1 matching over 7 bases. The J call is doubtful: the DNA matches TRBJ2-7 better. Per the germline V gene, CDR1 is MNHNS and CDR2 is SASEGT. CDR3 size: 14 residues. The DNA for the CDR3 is TGTGCCAGCAGTGAAGCGGCAGGGGGTTACGAGCAGTACTTC. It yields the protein CASSEAAGGYEQYF.

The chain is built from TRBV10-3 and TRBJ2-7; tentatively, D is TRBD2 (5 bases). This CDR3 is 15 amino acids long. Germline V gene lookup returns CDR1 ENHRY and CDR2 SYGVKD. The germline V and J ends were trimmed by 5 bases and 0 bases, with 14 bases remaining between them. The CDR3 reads CAISPDFFSSYEQYF. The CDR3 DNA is TGTGCCATCAGTCCGGACTTTTTTAGCTCCTACGAGCAGTACTTC.

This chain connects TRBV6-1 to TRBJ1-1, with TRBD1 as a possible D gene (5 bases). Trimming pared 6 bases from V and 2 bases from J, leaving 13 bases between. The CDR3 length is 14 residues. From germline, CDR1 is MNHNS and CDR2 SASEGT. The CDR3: CASSWLWGNTEAFF. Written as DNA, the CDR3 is TGTGCCAGCAGCTGGCTTTGGGGCAACACTGAAGCTTTCTTT.

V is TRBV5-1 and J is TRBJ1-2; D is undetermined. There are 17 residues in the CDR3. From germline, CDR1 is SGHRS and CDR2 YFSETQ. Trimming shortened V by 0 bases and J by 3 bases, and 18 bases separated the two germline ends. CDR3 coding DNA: TGCGCCAGCAGCTTGGGGTACCGCGGGAATCGGGACTATGGCTACACCTTC. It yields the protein CASSLGYRGNRDYGYTF. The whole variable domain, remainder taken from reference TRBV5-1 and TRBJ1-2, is KAGVTQTPRYLIKTRGQQVTLSCSPISGHRSVSWYQQTPGQGLQFLFEYFSETQRNKGNFPGRFSGRQFSNSRSEMNVSTLELGDSALYLCASSLGYRGNRDYGYTFGSGTRLTVV.

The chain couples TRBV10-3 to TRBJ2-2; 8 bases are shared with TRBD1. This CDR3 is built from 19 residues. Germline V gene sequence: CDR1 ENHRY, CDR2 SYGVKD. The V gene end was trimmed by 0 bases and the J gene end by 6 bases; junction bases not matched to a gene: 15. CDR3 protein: CAISESLGDRGGTPGELFF. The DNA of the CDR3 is TGTGCCATCAGTGAGTCGTTGGGAGACAGGGGTGGAACTCCCGGGGAGCTGTTTTTT.

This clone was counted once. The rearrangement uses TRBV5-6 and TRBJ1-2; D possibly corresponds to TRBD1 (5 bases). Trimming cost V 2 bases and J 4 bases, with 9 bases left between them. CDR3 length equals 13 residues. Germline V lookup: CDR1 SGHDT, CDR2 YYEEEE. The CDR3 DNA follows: TGTGCCAGCAGCTTCGGCAGGGTCTATGGCTACACCTTC. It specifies CASSFGRVYGYTF.

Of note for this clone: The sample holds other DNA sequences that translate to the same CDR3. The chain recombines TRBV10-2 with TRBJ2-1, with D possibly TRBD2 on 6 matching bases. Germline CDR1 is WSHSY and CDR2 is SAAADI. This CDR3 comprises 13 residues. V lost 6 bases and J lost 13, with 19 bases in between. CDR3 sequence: CASRGTRVTPQFF. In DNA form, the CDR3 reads TGCGCCAGCAGGGGGACTCGCGTAACCCCCCAGTTCTTC.

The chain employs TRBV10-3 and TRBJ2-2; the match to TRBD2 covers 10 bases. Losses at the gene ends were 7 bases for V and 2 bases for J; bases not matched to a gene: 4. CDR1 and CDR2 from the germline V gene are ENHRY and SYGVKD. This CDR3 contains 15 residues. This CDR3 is CAIKGTSDNTGELFF. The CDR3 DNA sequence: TGTGCCATCAAGGGGACTAGCGATAACACCGGGGAGCTGTTTTTT.

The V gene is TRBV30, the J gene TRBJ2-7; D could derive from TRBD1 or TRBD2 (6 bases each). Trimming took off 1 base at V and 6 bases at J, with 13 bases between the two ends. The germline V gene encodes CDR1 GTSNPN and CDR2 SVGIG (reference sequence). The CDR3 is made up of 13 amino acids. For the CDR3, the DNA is TGTGCCTGGAGTGGGGGGGCCCAACTCGAGCAGTACTTC. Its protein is CAWSGGAQLEQYF. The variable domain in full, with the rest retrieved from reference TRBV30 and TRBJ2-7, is SQTIHQWPATLVQPVGSPLSLECTVEGTSNPNLYWYRQAAGRGLQLLFYSVGIGQISSEVPQNLSASRPQDRQFILSSKKLLLSDSGFYLCAWSGGAQLEQYFGPGTRLTVT.

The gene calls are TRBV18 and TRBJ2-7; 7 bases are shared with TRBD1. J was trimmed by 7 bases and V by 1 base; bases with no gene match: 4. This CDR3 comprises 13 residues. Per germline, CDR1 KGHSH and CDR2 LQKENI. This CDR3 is CASSPRQGGEQYF. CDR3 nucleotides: TGTGCCAGCTCACCACGACAGGGTGGTGAGCAGTACTTC.

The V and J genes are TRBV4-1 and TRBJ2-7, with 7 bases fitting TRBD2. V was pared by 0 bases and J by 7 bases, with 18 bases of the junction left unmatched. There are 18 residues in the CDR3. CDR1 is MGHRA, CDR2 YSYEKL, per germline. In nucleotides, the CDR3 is TGCGCCAGCAGCCAAGAAATCGTACCGGCTAGCGGTGCTAAGGAGCAGTACTTC. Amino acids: CASSQEIVPASGAKEQYF.

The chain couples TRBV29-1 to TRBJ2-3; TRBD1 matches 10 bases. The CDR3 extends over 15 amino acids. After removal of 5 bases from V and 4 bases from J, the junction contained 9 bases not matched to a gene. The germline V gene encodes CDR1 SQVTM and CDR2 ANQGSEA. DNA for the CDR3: TGCAGCGTTTCACGGACAGGGGGATTCGCAGATACGCAGTATTTT. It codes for CSVSRTGGFADTQYF.

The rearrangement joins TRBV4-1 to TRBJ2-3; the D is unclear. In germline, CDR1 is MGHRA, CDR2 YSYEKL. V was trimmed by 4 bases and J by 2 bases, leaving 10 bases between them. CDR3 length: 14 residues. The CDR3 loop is CASSRRTITDTQYF. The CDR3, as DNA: TGCGCCAGCAGCCGAAGGACGATCACAGATACGCAGTATTTT.

The CDR3 region is CASSLEPGSYGYTF. As DNA, the CDR3 is TGTGCCAGCAGCTTAGAACCGGGGAGCTATGGCTACACCTTC. The J gene is TRBJ1-2, the V gene TRBV7-2, with no clear D. V was clipped by 1 base and J by 4 bases, with 10 bases between them. CDR3 length: 14 amino acids. Germline V gene sequence: CDR1 SGHTA, CDR2 FQGNSA.

CDR3 residues: CASSLAGLGSTGELFF. The CDR3 region has the DNA TGCGCCAGCAGCTTGGCCGGGCTGGGGAGCACCGGGGAGCTGTTTTTT. The gene calls are TRBV5-1 and TRBJ2-2, with a possible D match to TRBD2 (5 bases). V lost 0 bases, J lost 4 bases, and 13 bases lay in between. The CDR3 length is 16 residues. Germline V gives CDR1 SGHRS, CDR2 YFSETQ.

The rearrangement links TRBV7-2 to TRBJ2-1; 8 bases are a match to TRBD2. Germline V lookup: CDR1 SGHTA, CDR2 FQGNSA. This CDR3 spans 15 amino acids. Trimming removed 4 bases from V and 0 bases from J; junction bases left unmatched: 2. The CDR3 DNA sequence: TGTGCCAGCAGCTCTACTAGCGGCTCCTACAATGAGCAGTTCTTC. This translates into CASSSTSGSYNEQFF.

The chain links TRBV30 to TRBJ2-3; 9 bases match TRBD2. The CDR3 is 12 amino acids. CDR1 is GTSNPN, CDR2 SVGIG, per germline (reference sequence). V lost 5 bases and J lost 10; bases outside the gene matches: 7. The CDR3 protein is CAWEIAGAPQYF. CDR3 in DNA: TGTGCCTGGGAAATAGCGGGGGCACCGCAGTATTTT.

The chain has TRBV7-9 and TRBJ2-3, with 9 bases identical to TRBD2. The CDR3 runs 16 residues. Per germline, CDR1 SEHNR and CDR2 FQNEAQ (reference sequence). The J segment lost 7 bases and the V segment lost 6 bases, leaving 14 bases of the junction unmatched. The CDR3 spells CASSLPASGDRNTQYF. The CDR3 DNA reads TGTGCCAGCAGTCTACCCGCTAGCGGGGACAGAAATACGCAGTATTTT.

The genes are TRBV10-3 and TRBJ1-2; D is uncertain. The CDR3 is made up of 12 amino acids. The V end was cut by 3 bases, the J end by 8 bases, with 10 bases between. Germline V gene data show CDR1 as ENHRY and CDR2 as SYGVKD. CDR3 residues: CAISERIHGYTF. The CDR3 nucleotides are TGTGCCATCAGTGAACGAATTCACGGCTACACCTTC.

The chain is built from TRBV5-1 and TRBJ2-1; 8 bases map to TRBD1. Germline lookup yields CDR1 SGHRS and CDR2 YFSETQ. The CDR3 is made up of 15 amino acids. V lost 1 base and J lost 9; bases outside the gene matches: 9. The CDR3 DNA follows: TGCGCCAGCAGCTTGCGAGGCAGGGGGCTAGGTGAGCAGTTCTTC. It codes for CASSLRGRGLGEQFF.

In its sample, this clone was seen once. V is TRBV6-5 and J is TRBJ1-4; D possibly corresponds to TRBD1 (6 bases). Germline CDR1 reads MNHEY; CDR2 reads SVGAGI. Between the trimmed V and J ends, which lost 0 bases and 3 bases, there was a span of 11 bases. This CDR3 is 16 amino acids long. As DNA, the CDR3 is TGTGCCAGCAGTTACTCGTCGGGGGCACCTAATGAAAAACTGTTTTTT. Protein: CASSYSSGAPNEKLFF.

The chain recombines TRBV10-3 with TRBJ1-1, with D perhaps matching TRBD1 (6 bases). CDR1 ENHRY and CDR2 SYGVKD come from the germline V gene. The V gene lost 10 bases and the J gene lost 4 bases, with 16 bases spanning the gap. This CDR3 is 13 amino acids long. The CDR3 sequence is CASKQGGSTEAFF. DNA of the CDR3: TGTGCCAGTAAACAGGGTGGGAGCACTGAAGCTTTCTTT.

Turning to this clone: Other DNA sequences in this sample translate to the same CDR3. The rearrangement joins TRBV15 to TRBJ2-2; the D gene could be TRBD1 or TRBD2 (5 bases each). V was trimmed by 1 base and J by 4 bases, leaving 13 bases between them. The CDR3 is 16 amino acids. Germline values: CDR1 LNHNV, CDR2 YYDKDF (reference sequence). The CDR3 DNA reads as TGTGCCACCAGCAGAGCCCCAGGGAGAGGCACCGGGGAGCTGTTTTTT. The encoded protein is CATSRAPGRGTGELFF.

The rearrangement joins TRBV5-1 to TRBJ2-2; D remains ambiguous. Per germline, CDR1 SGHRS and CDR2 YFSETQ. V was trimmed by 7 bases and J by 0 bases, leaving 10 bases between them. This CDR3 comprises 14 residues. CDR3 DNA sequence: TGCGCCAGCGAAGGGCAGGCGAACACCGGGGAGCTGTTTTTT. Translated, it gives CASEGQANTGELFF. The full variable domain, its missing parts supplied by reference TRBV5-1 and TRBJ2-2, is KAGVTQTPRYLIKTRGQQVTLSCSPISGHRSVSWYQQTPGQGLQFLFEYFSETQRNKGNFPGRFSGRQFSNSRSEMNVSTLELGDSALYLCASEGQANTGELFFGEGSRLTVL.

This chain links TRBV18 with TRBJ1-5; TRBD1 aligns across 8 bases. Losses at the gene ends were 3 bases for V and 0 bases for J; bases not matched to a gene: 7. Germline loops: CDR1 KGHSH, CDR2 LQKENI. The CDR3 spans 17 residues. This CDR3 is CASSPGQALNSNQPQHF. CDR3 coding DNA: TGTGCCAGCTCACCGGGACAGGCACTTAATAGCAATCAGCCCCAGCATTTT.

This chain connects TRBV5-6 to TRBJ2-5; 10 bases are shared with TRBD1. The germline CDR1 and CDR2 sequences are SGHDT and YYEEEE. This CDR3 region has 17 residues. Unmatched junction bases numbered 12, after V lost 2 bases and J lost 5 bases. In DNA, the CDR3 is TGTGCCAGCAGCTTACCGGGACAGGGGCCAAAAGGGGAGACCCAGTACTTC. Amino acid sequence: CASSLPGQGPKGETQYF.

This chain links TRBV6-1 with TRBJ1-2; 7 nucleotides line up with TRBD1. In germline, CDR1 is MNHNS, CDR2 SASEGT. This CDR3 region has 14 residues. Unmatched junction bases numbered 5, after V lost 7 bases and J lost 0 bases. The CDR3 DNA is TGTGCCAGCACATTACAGGGGCCTAACTATGGCTACACCTTC. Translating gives CASTLQGPNYGYTF.

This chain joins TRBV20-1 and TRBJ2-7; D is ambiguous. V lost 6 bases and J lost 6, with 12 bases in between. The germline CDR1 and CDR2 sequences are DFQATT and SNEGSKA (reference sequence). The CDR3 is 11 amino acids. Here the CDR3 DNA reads TGCAGTGCACGGGCCCCCGGCGAGCAGTACTTC. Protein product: CSARAPGEQYF.

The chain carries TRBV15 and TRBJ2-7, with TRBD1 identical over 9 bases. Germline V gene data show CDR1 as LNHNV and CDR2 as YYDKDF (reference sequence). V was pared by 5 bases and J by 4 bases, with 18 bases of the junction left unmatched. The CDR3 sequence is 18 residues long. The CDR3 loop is CATSSMGTGTRRGYEQYF. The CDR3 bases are TGTGCCACCAGCTCTATGGGGACAGGGACTCGTCGGGGTTACGAGCAGTACTTC.

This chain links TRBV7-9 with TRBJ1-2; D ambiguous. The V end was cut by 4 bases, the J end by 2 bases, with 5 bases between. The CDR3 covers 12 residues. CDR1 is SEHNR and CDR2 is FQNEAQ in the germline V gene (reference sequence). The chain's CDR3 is CASSYENYGYTF. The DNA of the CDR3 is TGTGCCAGCAGCTACGAGAACTATGGCTACACCTTC.